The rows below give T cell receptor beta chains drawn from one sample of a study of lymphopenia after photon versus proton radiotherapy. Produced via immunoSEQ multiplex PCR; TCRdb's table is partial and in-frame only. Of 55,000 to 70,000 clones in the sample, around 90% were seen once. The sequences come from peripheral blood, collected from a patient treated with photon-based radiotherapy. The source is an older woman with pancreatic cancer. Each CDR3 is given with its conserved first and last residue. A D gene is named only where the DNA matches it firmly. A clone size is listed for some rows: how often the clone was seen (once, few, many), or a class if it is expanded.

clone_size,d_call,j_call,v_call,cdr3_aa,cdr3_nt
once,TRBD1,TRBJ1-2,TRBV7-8,CASSTRTGPNYGYTF,TGTGCCAGCAGCACCCGGACAGGGCCTAACTATGGCTACACCTTC
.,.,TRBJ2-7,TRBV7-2,CASSLVGSQGSEQYF,TGTGCCAGCAGCTTAGTAGGGTCTCAGGGAAGCGAGCAGTACTTC
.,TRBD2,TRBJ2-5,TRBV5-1,CASSLGTSGETQYF,TGCGCCAGCAGCTTGGGGACTAGCGGGGAGACCCAGTACTTC
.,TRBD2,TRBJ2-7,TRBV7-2,CASSFTSGAYEQYF,TGTGCCAGCAGCTTTACTAGCGGGGCCTACGAGCAGTACTTC
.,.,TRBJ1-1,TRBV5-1,CASSIHAGGDPEAFF,TGCGCCAGCAGCATACACGCTGGGGGGGATCCTGAAGCTTTCTTT
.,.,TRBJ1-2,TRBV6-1,CASSVSLGGDGYTF,TGTGCCAGCAGTGTATCCCTCGGGGGCGACGGCTACACCTTC
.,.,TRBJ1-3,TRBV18,CASSTAPDRPGNTIYF,TGTGCCAGCTCAACTGCCCCCGACAGGCCTGGAAACACCATATATTTT
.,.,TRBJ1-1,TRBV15,CATSRDAREGSTEAFF,TGTGCCACCAGCAGAGATGCTAGGGAGGGGAGCACTGAAGCTTTCTTT
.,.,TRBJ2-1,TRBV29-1,CSVETDSWRLNNEQFF,TGCAGCGTTGAAACAGACTCCTGGCGGCTTAACAATGAGCAGTTCTTC
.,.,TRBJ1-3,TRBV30,CAWRLERLGNTIYF,TGTGCCTGGAGGTTAGAGAGGTTGGGAAACACCATATATTTT
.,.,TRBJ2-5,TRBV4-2,CASSQKGETQYF,TGTGCCAGCAGCCAAAAAGGAGAGACCCAGTACTTC
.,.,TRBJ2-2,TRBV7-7,CASSLNRANTGELFF,TGTGCTAGCAGCTTAAACAGAGCGAACACCGGGGAGCTGTTTTTT
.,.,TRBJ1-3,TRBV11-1,CASSPGAGRRSGNTIYF,TGTGCCAGCAGCCCTGGTGCGGGACGAAGGTCTGGAAACACCATATATTTT
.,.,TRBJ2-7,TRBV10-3,CAIRDGTLSSYEQYF,TGTGCCATCAGAGATGGGACCCTCAGCTCCTACGAGCAGTACTTC
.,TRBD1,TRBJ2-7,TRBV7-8,CASSEGAISYEQYF,TGTGCCAGCAGTGAGGGGGCGATCTCCTACGAGCAGTACTTC
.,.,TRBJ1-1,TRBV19,CASSIRRGGRTEAFF,TGTGCCAGTAGTATCCGCCGGGGCGGACGGACTGAAGCTTTCTTT
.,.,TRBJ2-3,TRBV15,CATSRAQPTSTDTQYF,TGTGCCACCAGCAGAGCACAGCCAACTAGCACAGATACGCAGTATTTT
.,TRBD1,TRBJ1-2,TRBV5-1,CASSLGQGRGGYTF,TGCGCCAGCAGCTTGGGACAGGGAAGAGGTGGCTACACCTTC
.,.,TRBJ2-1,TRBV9,CASSVGGRSIGTDNEQFF,TGTGCCAGCAGCGTAGGAGGGAGGAGCATTGGGACTGACAATGAGCAGTTCTTC
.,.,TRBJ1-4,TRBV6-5,CASSFNEKLFF,TGTGCCAGCAGTTTTAATGAAAAACTGTTTTTT
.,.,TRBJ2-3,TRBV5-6,CASSVAGRTTDTQYF,TGTGCCAGCAGCGTGGCTGGACGGACGACAGATACGCAGTATTTT
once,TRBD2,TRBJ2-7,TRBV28,CASSSILAGGAYEQYF,TGTGCCAGCAGTTCCATCCTAGCGGGAGGGGCCTACGAGCAGTACTTC
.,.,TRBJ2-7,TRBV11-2,CASSLWGPYEQYF,TGTGCCAGCAGCTTATGGGGCCCCTACGAGCAGTACTTC
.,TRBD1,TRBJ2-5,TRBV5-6,CASSLARTGGRETQYF,TGTGCCAGCAGCTTGGCCCGGACAGGGGGGCGGGAGACCCAGTACTTC
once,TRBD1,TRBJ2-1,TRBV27,CASSNRGGNEQFF,TGTGCCAGCAGCAACAGGGGCGGGAATGAGCAGTTCTTC
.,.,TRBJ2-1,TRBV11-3,CASSLDQSSGGASVGEQFF,TGTGCCAGCAGCTTAGATCAGTCATCAGGTGGGGCCAGCGTGGGTGAGCAGTTCTTC
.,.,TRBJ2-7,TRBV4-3,CASSQDLTGSAYEQYF,TGCGCCAGCAGCCAAGATCTCACCGGGAGTGCCTACGAGCAGTACTTC
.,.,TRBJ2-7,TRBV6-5,CASSPTGKGYEQYF,TGTGCCAGCAGTCCCACAGGGAAGGGCTACGAGCAGTACTTC
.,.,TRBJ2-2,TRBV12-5,CASGSGTHTGELFF,TGTGCTAGTGGTTCCGGGACTCACACCGGGGAGCTGTTTTTT
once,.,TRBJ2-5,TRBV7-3,CASSLGGEGKETQYF,TGTGCCAGCAGCCTCGGAGGAGAAGGCAAAGAGACCCAGTACTTC
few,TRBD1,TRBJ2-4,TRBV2,CASRVNPGTAKAKNIQYF,TGTGCCAGCAGAGTGAATCCCGGGACAGCAAAGGCCAAAAACATTCAGTACTTC
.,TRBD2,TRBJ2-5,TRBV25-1,CASTQPGLVYQETQYF,TGTGCCAGCACCCAACCGGGACTAGTGTACCAAGAGACCCAGTACTTC
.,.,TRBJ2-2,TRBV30,CAWSVSGINTGELFF,TGTGCCTGGAGTGTCAGCGGAATTAACACCGGGGAGCTGTTTTTT
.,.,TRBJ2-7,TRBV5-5,CASSFSSYEQYF,TGTGCCAGCAGCTTCAGCTCCTACGAGCAGTACTTC
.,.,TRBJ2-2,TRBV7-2,CASSLGLNTGELFF,TGTGCCAGCAGCTTAGGGTTGAACACCGGGGAGCTGTTTTTT
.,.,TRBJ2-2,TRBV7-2,CASSLPPPAGELFF,TGTGCCAGCAGCTTACCCCCCCCCGCCGGGGAGCTGTTTTTT
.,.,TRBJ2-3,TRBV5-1,CASSLDRASTDTQYF,TGCGCCAGCAGCTTGGACCGGGCGAGCACAGATACGCAGTATTTT
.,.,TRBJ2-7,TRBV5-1,CASSLEGFYYEQYF,TGCGCCAGCAGCTTGGAGGGGTTCTACTACGAGCAGTACTTC
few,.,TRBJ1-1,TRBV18,CASSPGVFNTEAFF,TGTGCCAGCTCACCCGGGGTTTTCAACACTGAAGCTTTCTTT
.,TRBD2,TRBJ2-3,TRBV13,CASSLLAGGGTDTQYF,TGTGCCAGCAGTCTCTTAGCGGGAGGAGGCACAGATACGCAGTATTTT
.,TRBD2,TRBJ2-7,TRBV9,CASSAGLAGGLYEQYF,TGTGCCAGCAGCGCGGGACTAGCGGGAGGCCTCTACGAGCAGTACTTC
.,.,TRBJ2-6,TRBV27,CAGSTFSGANVLTF,TGTGCCGGCAGTACCTTTTCTGGGGCCAACGTCCTGACTTTC
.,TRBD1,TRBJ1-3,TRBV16,CASSQGQGAGNTIYF,TGTGCCAGCAGCCAAGGACAGGGGGCTGGAAACACCATATATTTT